This note documents a single T cell receptor (beta chain) sequence. Its cognate antigen has yet to be identified. No much larger clonotype is one base removed from it; base qualities were not supplied. Peripheral blood CD8+ and CD4+ T cells from healthy donors, Susac syndrome patients and multiple sclerosis patients were profiled using high-throughput TCR beta sequencing. The Susac syndrome patients fulfilled recently defined diagnostic criteria for either definite or probable disease. CD8+ TEMRA cells were enriched by FACS, while bulk CD8+ and CD4+ T cells were purified by magnetic negative isolation. Blood was collected in EDTA tubes and processed within 24 hours, with PBMCs isolated through density gradient centrifugation. PBMCs intended for TCR sequencing were cryopreserved in liquid nitrogen and thawed later in a water bath at 37 degrees C. The sorted or isolated CD4+, CD8+ and CD8+ TEMRA cells reached a purity of at least 90%.

The data were obtained in a study of CD8 T cells in Susac syndrome (dated by TCRdb to between 2019 and 2020). Background for the entire study: Among the Susac syndrome patients who were sequenced, clinically active disease was present in six and clinical remission was observed in fewer than 10. The clonality of the CD8+ T cell repertoire was compared across about a dozen healthy donors, some 14 Susac syndrome patients and under 19 multiple sclerosis patients. At the time of blood withdrawal, Susac syndrome patients were either therapy-naive, taking corticosteroids (with some also receiving IVIg), or on IVIg alone. The study used repertoire sequencing to test whether antigen drove CD8+ T cell activation and differentiation in Susac syndrome.

RNA was extracted using the RNeasy kit, and about 0.5 to 1 microgram was reverse transcribed with random hexamers. TCR beta CDR3 regions were amplified with the immunoSEQ multiplex PCR assay covering 54 Vbeta and 13 Jbeta segments. To correct PCR amplification bias, a synthetic template baseline was used for both primer optimization and computational correction. The paper's processing steps were these. Reads were assigned to V, D and J genes according to IMGT and analyzed in immunoSEQ Analyzer, with only productive sequences retained. Clonality was calculated as one minus the Shannon entropy normalized by log2 of the number of productive unique sequences. For each patient and control, public and private clones were evaluated within the 100 most prevalent clones. A clone was defined as Susac-specific if it was absent from the healthy and MS cohorts, from 1052 published viral clones and from other ImmuneACCESS disease sequences. TCRdb itself trimmed the public reads at Q25 with fastp, ran MiXCR and retained productive beta chains. CDR3 protein duplicates are merged, each entry listing the most common genes and DNA. These V and J calls are TCRdb output, not the study's own analysis. The sample includes some 130,000 distinct CDR3 sequences, with around 93% observed a single time. The ten largest account for more than 0.15% of the sample.

Including cysteine and phenylalanine, the CDR3 has 13 amino acids. Kept here is only the CDR3 DNA, which spans 39 bases and is read in frame from base 1. Compared with germline, V lacks 7 bases and J lacks 7 bases; bases without a gene match: 7. Results and caveats for the whole study, not just this receptor: In the total CD8+ and CD8+ TEMRA repertoires, sixteen and five Susac-specific public clones, respectively, were identified. The TCR sequencing and HLA analysis was acknowledged to have included a relatively small number of individuals. CD8+ repertoires in Susac syndrome showed clonal expansion, which was highest in CD8+ TEMRA cells and was greater in clinically active patients than in remitting patients.

Source material: CD8+ T cells from PBMCs. Recombination joined TRBV12-3 or TRBV12-4 with TRBJ1-5, with 7 middle bases fitting TRBD1. This TCR was sampled from a human donor with Susac syndrome. The DNA reads TGTGCCAGCACCCCAGGGGGGGTCCAGCCCCAGCATTTT. This yields the protein CASTPGGVQPQHF.